The table lists the clone carrying this T cell receptor (beta chain) with a few counts. No antigen is known for it. Repertoires were generated with immunoSEQ multiplex PCR, while TCRdb's copy carries only in-frame clones and drops some. The data show about 69,000 clones, around 84% seen once. V lost 4 bases to trimming and J lost 0 bases, with 6 bases between them. This CDR3 comprises 14 residues. Germline CDR1 LNHDA, CDR2 SQIVND (reference sequence). This specimen belongs to a study of a mutant IDH1 vaccine in newly diagnosed glioma. Study as a whole: Treatment recipients were approximately 62% male and around 40% female, and their mean age was around 37 years. Earlier therapy was either radiotherapy, temozolomide, or both, and most got both. Week 47 marked visit V13, whereas week 35 marked visit V12.

The time point is: week 35, safety follow-up. It was 300 ug of mutant IDH1 20-mer peptide that made up each vaccine dose, given with topical imiquimod. The J gene is TRBJ2-2, the V gene TRBV19; D is ambiguous. This specimen was PBMCs, taken from a glioma patient whose treatment included an IDH1 peptide vaccine. The sequence came from a man younger than 40 with glioma. CDR3 sequence: CASSNAPNTGELFF. The CDR3 DNA reads TGTGCCAGTAGTAATGCCCCGAACACCGGGGAGCTGTTTTTT.